This T cell receptor beta chain emerged from a study of OX40 agonist ivuxolimab in advanced cancers. For the study in its entirety: Ivuxolimab was an agonistic, fully human IgG2 monoclonal antibody directed against OX40 (CD134), a costimulatory receptor. Intravenous ivuxolimab was administered to patients every 2 weeks at six dose levels: 0.01, 0.1, 0.3, 1.5, 3 and 10 mg/kg. Of the approximately 53 patients in dose escalation, 19 had hepatocellular carcinoma, roughly 15 had melanoma, 9 had renal cell carcinoma and 9 had head and neck cancer. In the dose-escalation cohort, roughly four fifths of patients were male, and the mean age was about 55 years, with a range of about 23 to 85. Prior anti-PD-1, anti-PD-L1 or anti-CTLA-4 therapy was permitted, and 30% to 50% of dose-escalation patients had received checkpoint inhibitors. Partial responses occurred in three dose-escalation patients: two with cutaneous melanoma and one with hepatocellular carcinoma. The point of sequencing TCRbeta in the periphery was to test whether ivuxolimab changed TCR sequence diversity and drove clonal T-cell expansion. The monotherapy dose-escalation portion (N of about 57 patients) of the phase I ivuxolimab trial is reported in the paper.

Points the paper makes about the study in general: After ivuxolimab, more expanded clones were found on average in CD8+ T cells than in CD4+ T cells. At doses of 0.1 to 3.0 mg/kg, clonal expansion of both CD4+ and CD8+ blood T cells was observed from baseline to week 6. Low levels of normalized T-cell clonal expansion were also seen in some patients who did not respond. In partial responders in the 0.1-3.0 mg/kg groups, normalized peripheral clonal expansion was found to be among the lowest, especially among CD8+ T cells. The antigen specificity of the peripheral T cells that underwent clonal expansion was not determined.

For sequencing of the TCRbeta CDR3 region, genomic DNA was extracted from the sorted cells. The immunoSEQ Assay was used to sequence the TCRbeta CDR3 regions. TCRdb holds this immuneACCESS table with in-frame rearrangements only. Some clones are missing; in checked studies, unresolved V genes explain under half, and the rest has no known cause. The sample data list about 50,000 clones, and 70% to 90% of these were observed just once. The ten largest clones add up to over 2.5% of the sample. The trial excluded patients who had a history of autoimmune disease or were on systemic immunosuppression. In every dose cohort, peripheral blood was drawn for TCR sequencing at baseline, cycle 4 day 1, and cycle 7 day 1. Samples were obtained from an open-label, multicenter, first-in-human phase I dose-escalation trial of ivuxolimab. Adults with locally advanced or metastatic melanoma, renal cell, hepatocellular, or head and neck squamous cell carcinoma were enrolled in the trial. CD4+ and CD8+ T cells were sorted separately from peripheral blood before TCR sequencing.

Worth noting for this clone: This receptor's antigen is unknown. No base quality information exists; no much larger clone differs at one position.

From cysteine to phenylalanine, the CDR3 is 16 amino acids long. The DNA shown is the 48-base CDR3, in frame from base 1. The germline V gene gives CDR1 as SGHTA and CDR2 as FQGNSA. For this chain, trimming is 3 bases at the V end and 8 bases at the J end, and the number of junction bases without a gene match is 10. The input for sequencing was CD4+ or CD8+ T cells sorted from blood, taken in a trial of the OX40 agonist ivuxolimab. The receptor comes from an adult with an advanced solid tumor such as melanoma, head and neck, liver or kidney cancer. The rearranged chain carries TRBV7-2 and TRBJ1-4; TRBD1 matches 9 bases in the middle. The CDR3 corresponds to CASSFPLGTGREKLFF. The nucleotide sequence is TGTGCCAGCAGCTTCCCCCTGGGGACAGGGAGGGAAAAACTGTTTTTT.